This entry lists 10 T cell receptor beta chains sequenced from one sample in a study of blood T cell repertoires in COVID-19 (TCRdb year 2020). To prepare the library, the immunoSEQ multiplex PCR assay was applied. Drawn from immuneACCESS, this table holds only the in-frame rearrangements with V and J called that TCRdb kept. Clones are partly lost; checked studies trace under half to an unresolved V gene and leave the rest unexplained. For this sample the table gives 150,000 to 190,000 clones, of which under 90% were detected only once. The top ten constitute about 7.7% of the sample. Sequenced sample: PBMCs or T cells enriched from blood (not recorded which). The receptors were sampled from a man between 50 and 59 years old who had recovered from COVID-19.

This chain joins TRBV7-2 and TRBJ2-1; D not certain. The length of the CDR3 is 14 residues. Germline V gene data show CDR1 as SGHTA and CDR2 as FQGNSA. Trimming cost V 0 bases and J 4 bases, with 7 bases left between them. CDR3 sequence (DNA): TGTGCCAGCAGCTTAGCACCGAGTTACAATGAGCAGTTCTTC. The encoded protein is CASSLAPSYNEQFF. The variable domain in full, completed from reference TRBV7-2 and TRBJ2-1, reads GAGVSQSPSNKVTEKGKDVELRCDPISGHTALYWYRQSLGQGLEFLIYFQGNSAPDKSGLPSDRFSAERTGGSVSTLTIQRTQQEDSAVYLCASSLAPSYNEQFFGPGTRLTVL.

The rearrangement uses TRBV6-6 and TRBJ1-4; 8 bases match TRBD1. CDR1 is MNHNY, CDR2 SVGAGI, per germline (reference sequence). Trimming cost V 6 bases and J 10 bases; bases outside gene matches: 10. This CDR3 spans 14 amino acids. CDR3 DNA: TGTGCCAGCAGCCCCGGACAGGGTAGAGGAAAACTGTTTTTT. Protein: CASSPGQGRGKLFF.

This chain connects TRBV5-4 to TRBJ2-2; D may be TRBD1 (8 bases). Germline values: CDR1 SGHNT, CDR2 YYREEE (reference sequence). The CDR3 runs to 15 residues. V shed 2 bases and J shed 6 bases, with 14 bases lying between them. CDR3: CASSFGQGGAGELFF. CDR3 in DNA: TGTGCCAGCAGCTTCGGACAGGGAGGGGCCGGGGAGCTGTTTTTT.

The chain recombines TRBV6-5 with TRBJ1-4; possible D gene TRBD1, 5 bases. Germline V gene lookup returns CDR1 MNHEY and CDR2 SVGAGI. The CDR3 spans 16 residues. The V end was cut by 4 bases, the J end by 8 bases, with 20 bases between. The CDR3 loop is CASSSAQGGGREKLFF. DNA of the CDR3: TGTGCCAGCAGTTCAGCCCAGGGCGGAGGGAGGGAAAAACTGTTTTTT.

V gene TRBV3-1 (or the pseudogene TRBV3-2) combines with J gene TRBJ1-5; no firm D call. Germline values: CDR1 LGHDT, CDR2 YNNKEL (reference sequence). Trimming stripped 2 bases from V and 1 base from J, with 12 bases between. This CDR3 has 16 amino acids. CDR3 in amino acids: CASSQSMEGSNQPQHF. In nucleotides, the CDR3 is TGTGCCAGCAGCCAATCAATGGAGGGAAGCAATCAGCCCCAGCATTTT.

The chain joins TRBV4-3 to TRBJ2-1, with 12 nucleotides matching TRBD2. This CDR3 spans 17 amino acids. The trim removed 1 base at V and 7 bases at J, leaving 8 bases unmatched. Germline assignment: CDR1 LGHNA and CDR2 YSLEER. CDR3 protein: CASSQGFGTSGRNEQFF. CDR3 in DNA: TGCGCCAGCAGCCAAGGATTTGGGACTAGCGGGCGGAATGAGCAGTTCTTC.

V gene TRBV5-1 combines with J gene TRBJ2-2; no definite D call. Trimming stripped 4 bases from V and 0 bases from J, with 10 bases between. Germline V gene sequence: CDR1 SGHRS, CDR2 YFSETQ. The CDR3 contains 15 residues. CDR3 nucleotide sequence: TGCGCCAGCAGCCCCCGCGGAGCGAACACCGGGGAGCTGTTTTTT. Protein product: CASSPRGANTGELFF. The full variable domain, with the rest looked up from reference TRBV5-1 and TRBJ2-2, is KAGVTQTPRYLIKTRGQQVTLSCSPISGHRSVSWYQQTPGQGLQFLFEYFSETQRNKGNFPGRFSGRQFSNSRSEMNVSTLELGDSALYLCASSPRGANTGELFFGEGSRLTVL.

This clone was detected a few times. The rearrangement uses TRBV6-4 and TRBJ1-4, with 9 bases matching TRBD1. The germline V gene has CDR1 MRHNA and CDR2 SNTAGT. The CDR3 spans 17 residues. Trimming cost V 10 bases and J 4 bases; bases outside gene matches: 16. CDR3 sequence reads: CATFDRGSWVINEKLFF. The CDR3, as DNA: TGTGCCACCTTTGACAGGGGGTCATGGGTTATTAATGAAAAACTGTTTTTT.

This clone came up once. Within the sample, other DNA sequences also encode this same CDR3. The V gene is TRBV5-1, the J gene TRBJ1-4; possible D gene TRBD1, 5 bases. The CDR3 runs to 14 residues. Germline V lookup: CDR1 SGHRS, CDR2 YFSETQ. V was clipped by 2 bases and J by 4 bases, with 9 bases between them. DNA for the CDR3: TGCGCCAGCAGCTTTGGGGGGAGTAATGAAAAACTGTTTTTT. Amino acids: CASSFGGSNEKLFF.

The chain is built from TRBV5-6 and TRBJ1-2; 8 bases line up with TRBD1. Germline V CDR1 and CDR2: SGHDT, YYEEEE. The CDR3 is made up of 15 amino acids. Unmatched junction bases numbered 7, after V lost 2 bases and J lost 4 bases. This CDR3 reads CASSFSGTGGYGYTF. DNA for the CDR3: TGTGCCAGCAGCTTCTCCGGGACAGGTGGCTATGGCTACACCTTC.